This TCR beta chain emerged from a study of T cell changes during pregnancy in multiple sclerosis. Assay used: immunoSEQ multiplex PCR; TCRdb lists only in-frame clones, some missing. The top ten clones hold roughly 3.8% of a sample with around 43,000 clones, around 93% of them seen once. Sequenced here: CD8+ T cells from peripheral blood mononuclear cells, sampled after pregnancy. This clonotype was obtained from a female donor with multiple sclerosis, enrolled in a pregnancy study.

The CDR3 spells CASSEWTGGNEQFF. The CDR3 bases are TGCGCCAGCAGTGAGTGGACAGGGGGCAATGAGCAGTTCTTC. The rearrangement joins TRBV10-2 to TRBJ2-1, with TRBD1 matching over 10 bases. Germline CDR1 WSHSY, CDR2 SAAADI. V dropped 1 base and J dropped 6; count of bases not matched to a gene: 0. The CDR3 sequence is 14 residues long.